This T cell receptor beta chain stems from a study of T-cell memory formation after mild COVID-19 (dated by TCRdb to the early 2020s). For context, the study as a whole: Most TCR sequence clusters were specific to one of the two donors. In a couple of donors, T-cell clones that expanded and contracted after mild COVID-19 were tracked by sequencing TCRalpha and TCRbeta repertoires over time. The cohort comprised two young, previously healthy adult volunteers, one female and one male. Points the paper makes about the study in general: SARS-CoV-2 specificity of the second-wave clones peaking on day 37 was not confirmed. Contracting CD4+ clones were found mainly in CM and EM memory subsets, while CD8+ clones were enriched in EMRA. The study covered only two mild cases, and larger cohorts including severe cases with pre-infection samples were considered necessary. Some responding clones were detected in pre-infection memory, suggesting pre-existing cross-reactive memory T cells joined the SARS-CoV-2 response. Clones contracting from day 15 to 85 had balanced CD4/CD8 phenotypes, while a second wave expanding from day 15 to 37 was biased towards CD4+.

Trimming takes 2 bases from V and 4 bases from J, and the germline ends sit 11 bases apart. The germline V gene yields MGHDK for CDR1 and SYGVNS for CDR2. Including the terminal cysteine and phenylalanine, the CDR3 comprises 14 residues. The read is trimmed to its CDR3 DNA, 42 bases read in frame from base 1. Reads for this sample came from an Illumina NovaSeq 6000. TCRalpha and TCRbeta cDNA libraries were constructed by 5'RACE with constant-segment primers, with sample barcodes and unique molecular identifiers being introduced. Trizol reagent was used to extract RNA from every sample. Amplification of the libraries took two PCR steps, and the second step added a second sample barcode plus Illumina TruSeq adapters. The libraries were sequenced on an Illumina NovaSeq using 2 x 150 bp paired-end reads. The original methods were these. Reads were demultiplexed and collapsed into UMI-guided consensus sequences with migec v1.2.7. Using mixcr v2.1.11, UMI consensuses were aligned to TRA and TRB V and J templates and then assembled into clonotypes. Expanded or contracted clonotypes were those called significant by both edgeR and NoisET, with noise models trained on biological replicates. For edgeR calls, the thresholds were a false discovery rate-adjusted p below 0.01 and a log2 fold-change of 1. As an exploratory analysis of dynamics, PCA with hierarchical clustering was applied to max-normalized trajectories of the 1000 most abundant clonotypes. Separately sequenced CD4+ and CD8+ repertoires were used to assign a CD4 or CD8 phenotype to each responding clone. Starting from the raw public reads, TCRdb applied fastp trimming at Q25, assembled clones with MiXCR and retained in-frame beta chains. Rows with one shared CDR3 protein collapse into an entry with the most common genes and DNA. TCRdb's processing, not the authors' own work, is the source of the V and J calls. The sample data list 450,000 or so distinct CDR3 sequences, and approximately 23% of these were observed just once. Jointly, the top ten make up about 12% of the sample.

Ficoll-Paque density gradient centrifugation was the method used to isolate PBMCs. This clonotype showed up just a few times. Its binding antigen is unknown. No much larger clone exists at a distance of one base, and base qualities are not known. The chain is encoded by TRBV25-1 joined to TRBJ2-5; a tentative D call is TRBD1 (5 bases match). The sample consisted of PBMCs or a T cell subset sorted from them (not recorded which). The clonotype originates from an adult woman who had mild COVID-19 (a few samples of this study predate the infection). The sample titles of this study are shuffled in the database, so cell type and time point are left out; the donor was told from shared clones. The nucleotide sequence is TGTGCCAGCAGTGAAAGGGGCTCGGGAGAGACCCAGTACTTC. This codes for CASSERGSGETQYF.